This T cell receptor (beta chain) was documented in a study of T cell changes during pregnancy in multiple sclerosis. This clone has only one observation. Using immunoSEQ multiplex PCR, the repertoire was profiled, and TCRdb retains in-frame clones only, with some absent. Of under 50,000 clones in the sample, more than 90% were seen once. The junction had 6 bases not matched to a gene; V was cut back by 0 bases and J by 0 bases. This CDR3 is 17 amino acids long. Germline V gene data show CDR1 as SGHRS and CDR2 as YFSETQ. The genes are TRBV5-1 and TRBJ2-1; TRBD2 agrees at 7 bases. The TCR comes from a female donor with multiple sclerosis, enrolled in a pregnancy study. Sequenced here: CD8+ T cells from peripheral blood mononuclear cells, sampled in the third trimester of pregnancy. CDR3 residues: CASSLGLAGRSYNEQFF. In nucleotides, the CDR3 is TGCGCCAGCAGCTTGGGCTTAGCGGGCCGCTCCTACAATGAGCAGTTCTTC. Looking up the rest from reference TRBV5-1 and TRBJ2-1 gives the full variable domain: KAGVTQTPRYLIKTRGQQVTLSCSPISGHRSVSWYQQTPGQGLQFLFEYFSETQRNKGNFPGRFSGRQFSNSRSEMNVSTLELGDSALYLCASSLGLAGRSYNEQFFGPGTRLTVL.